This T cell receptor (beta chain) stems from a study of CD8 T cells in Susac syndrome. The study, taken as a whole, reports: The relatively small number of individuals in the TCR sequencing and HLA analysis was acknowledged by the study.

This clonotype came up once. Its antigen is as yet unknown. With random hexamers, reverse transcription was performed on about 0.45 to 1 ug of RNA. The authors amplified TCR beta CDR3 across 54 Vbeta and 13 Jbeta using immunoSEQ multiplex PCR. TCRdb reanalysed the immunoSEQ multiplex PCR reads using MiXCR and keeps one entry per CDR3 protein. This table holds about 200,000 distinct CDR3 sequences, 85% to 95% found once. The sample consisted of CD4+ T cells from PBMCs. The clonotype was recovered from a human donor in good health.

CDR3 coding DNA: TGTGCCTGGAGTGTTGGCCCCCCACGGGTTTACAGCTCTGGGGCCAACGTCCTGACTTTC. Encoded protein: CAWSVGPPRVYSSGANVLTF. The chain is built from TRBV30 and TRBJ2-6; no firm D call. The CDR3 loop spans 20 amino acids. CDR1 GTSNPN and CDR2 SVGIG come from the germline V gene (reference sequence). The ends were cut back, 0 bases at V and 0 bases at J, with 21 bases in the middle.